This TCR beta chain was retrieved from a study of T-cell memory formation after mild COVID-19. This clonotype has just a few counts. Per the germline V gene, CDR1 is MGHRA and CDR2 is YSYEKL. The CDR3 contains 13 residues. Trimming at V came to 1 base and at J to 5 bases, leaving 0 bases not matched to a gene. Each CDR3 protein is one row after TCRdb ran MiXCR on the 5' RACE reads. The repertoire holds some 50,000 distinct CDR3 sequences, around a quarter seen once, with around two fifths in the top ten. The receptor was derived from a man aged 18 to 30 who had mild COVID-19 (a few samples of this study predate the infection). Cell type and time point are not known. The sequenced sample consisted of PBMCs or a T cell subset sorted from them (not recorded which). This chain uses TRBV4-1 with TRBJ1-2, with TRBD1 matching 8 bases. In DNA, the CDR3 is TGCGCCAGCAGCCAAGGGACAGGGTATGGCTACACCTTC. Translation gives CASSQGTGYGYTF.